This T cell receptor (beta chain) derives from a study of PD-1 blockade in classical Hodgkin lymphoma. Sequencing was performed with immunoSEQ multiplex PCR; in TCRdb, only in-frame clones are kept and a portion is missing. This table holds more than 8,000 clones, around 88% found once. Germline lookup yields CDR1 LNHDA and CDR2 SQIVND (reference sequence). The V gene end was trimmed by 4 bases and the J gene end by 7 bases; junction bases not matched to a gene: 5. This CDR3 is 14 amino acids long. Time point noted: cycle 4 day 1 (C4D1), after less than 7 weeks of nivolumab. Every patient was affected by relapse after autologous stem cell transplantation, while exposure to brentuximab vedotin was not uniform.

The receptor comes from a human donor with classical Hodgkin lymphoma. The material sequenced was peripheral blood mononuclear cells (PBMCs), taken before the fourth cycle of nivolumab. The chain uses TRBV19 and TRBJ2-2; 8 bases align to TRBD1. Written as DNA, the CDR3 is TGTGCCAGTAGTAACGGACAGGGATACGGGGAGCTGTTTTTT. It yields the protein CASSNGQGYGELFF. Based on the CDR3 plus reference TRBV19 and TRBJ2-2, the full variable domain is DGGITQSPKYLFRKEGQNVTLSCEQNLNHDAMYWYRQDPGQGLRLIYYSQIVNDFQKGDIAEGYSVSREKKESFPLTVTSAQKNPTAFYLCASSNGQGYGELFFGEGSRLTVL.